The 31 T cell receptor beta chains below all came from one sample that was sequenced in a study of T cell responses to AZD1222 COVID-19 vaccine (dated by TCRdb to 2020 to 2022). In the paper's terms, the time point label means: baseline before first vaccination. Library method: the immunoSEQ multiplex PCR assay. TCRdb obtained this table from immuneACCESS and retained in-frame rearrangements with V and J assigned. These tables miss some clones; where compared with another copy, unresolved V genes account for less than half of the shortfall, and the remainder is unexplained. For this sample there are 100,000 to 150,000 clones; roughly nine tenths appear just once. Approximately 1.5% of the sample belongs to the ten largest clones. Here the sequenced sample was peripheral blood, taken on day 0 of AZD1222 vaccination. Receptors originate from an adult in good health.

This chain joins TRBV6-5 and TRBJ1-2, with 8 positions matching TRBD1. The germline V gene encodes CDR1 MNHEY and CDR2 SVGAGI. This CDR3 region has 15 residues. V trimming: 6 bases; J trimming: 0 bases; junction bases outside the gene matches: 6. DNA of the CDR3: TGTGCCAGCAGATACGGACAGGGAGCTAACTATGGCTACACCTTC. This codes for CASRYGQGANYGYTF.

The rearrangement joins TRBV28 to TRBJ1-5, with D possibly being TRBD1 (5 bases). The CDR3 is 15 residues long. Trimming removed 3 bases at V and 0 bases at J, with 9 bases between. The germline CDR1 and CDR2 sequences are MDHEN and SYDVKM. Here the CDR3 reads CASSLRGNSNQPQHF. DNA for the CDR3: TGTGCCAGCAGTTTGCGGGGGAATAGCAATCAGCCCCAGCATTTT.

On this clone: An end of the junction does not agree with germline; a read error may underlie this. CDR3 sequence: CASRGSGGAKEDF. CDR3 nucleotides: TGTGCCAGCAGGGGTAGCGGGGGGGCGAAAGAGGACTTC. The chain uses TRBV7-9 and TRBJ2-7; 11 bases fit TRBD2. CDR1 and CDR2 (germline): SEHNR, FQNEAQ (reference sequence). The CDR3 extends over 13 amino acids. Full variable domain (missing parts from reference TRBV7-9 and TRBJ2-7): DTGVSQNPRHKITKRGQNVTFRCDPISEHNRLYWYRQTLGQGPEFLTYFQNEAQLEKSRLLSDRFSAERPKGSFSTLEIQRTEQGDSAMYLCASRGSGGAKEDFGPGTRLTVT.

This clone has just a few counts. The V and J genes are TRBV7-2 and TRBJ2-1; the match to TRBD2 covers 8 bases. Germline assignment: CDR1 SGHTA and CDR2 FQGNSA. Losses at the gene ends were 1 base for V and 14 bases for J; bases not matched to a gene: 4. CDR3 length: 12 residues. The CDR3 loop is CASSLGSGGKFF. The CDR3 DNA reads TGTGCCAGCAGCTTAGGTTCGGGAGGGAAGTTCTTC. Drawing the rest from reference TRBV7-2 and TRBJ2-1, the complete variable domain is GAGVSQSPSNKVTEKGKDVELRCDPISGHTALYWYRQSLGQGLEFLIYFQGNSAPDKSGLPSDRFSAERTGGSVSTLTIQRTQQEDSAVYLCASSLGSGGKFFGPGTRLTVL.

The genes are TRBV11-2 and TRBJ2-2; no clear D. This CDR3 is built from 15 residues. CDR1 SGHAT and CDR2 FQNNGV come from the germline V gene. Between the trimmed V and J ends, which lost 1 base and 0 bases, there was a span of 6 bases. The CDR3 sequence: CASSLVFPNTGELFF. The CDR3, as DNA: TGTGCCAGCAGCTTAGTATTTCCGAACACCGGGGAGCTGTTTTTT.

The V gene is TRBV3-1 (or the pseudogene TRBV3-2), the J gene TRBJ1-4, with D unresolved. CDR3 length equals 14 residues. V lost 5 bases to trimming and J lost 0 bases, with 7 bases between them. Germline V CDR1 and CDR2: LGHDT, YNNKEL (reference sequence). As DNA, the CDR3 is TGTGCCAGCAGCGCCAGTGCAACTAATGAAAAACTGTTTTTT. Protein: CASSASATNEKLFF.

The chain is built from TRBV7-2 and TRBJ2-1, with 9 bases identical to TRBD2. This CDR3 is built from 15 residues. Germline values: CDR1 SGHTA, CDR2 FQGNSA. The V gene end was trimmed by 3 bases and the J gene end by 7 bases; junction bases not matched to a gene: 7. DNA of the CDR3: TGTGCCAGCAGCTTCGGCGGGGGGGCAGGGAATGAGCAGTTCTTC. Translating it yields CASSFGGGAGNEQFF.

J is TRBJ1-6 and V is TRBV6-1; tentatively, D is TRBD1 (5 bases). Germline V lookup: CDR1 MNHNS, CDR2 SASEGT. This CDR3 is 16 amino acids long. The V end was cut by 3 bases, the J end by 9 bases, with 18 bases between. The CDR3 protein is CASSDSRSRAFSPLHF. CDR3 in DNA: TGTGCCAGCAGTGATAGTCGATCCAGGGCGTTTTCACCCCTCCACTTT.

The chain carries TRBV29-1 and TRBJ1-1; the D is unclear. The V end lost 7 bases, the J end lost 1 base, and 7 bases lay between the germline ends. The CDR3 is 11 amino acids. Germline V gene lookup returns CDR1 SQVTM and CDR2 ANQGSEA. The CDR3: CSARGNTEAFF. DNA for the CDR3: TGCAGCGCGCGGGGGAACACTGAAGCTTTCTTT.

This rearrangement joins TRBV2 to TRBJ1-3; D unclear. The CDR3 covers 13 residues. CDR1 and CDR2 from the germline V gene are SNHLY and FYNNEI. The V end was cut by 10 bases, the J end by 0 bases, with 10 bases between. CDR3 sequence: CAIRPGSGNTIYF. The CDR3 DNA reads as TGTGCCATCCGACCGGGCTCTGGAAACACCATATATTTT.

The chain is built from TRBV7-8 and TRBJ1-2; D is ambiguous. The germline CDR1 and CDR2 sequences are SGHVS and FQNEAQ. The CDR3 has 14 residues. V was shortened by 5 bases and J by 4 bases, with 14 bases between the two germline ends. This CDR3 reads CASSADPNLYGYTF. The CDR3 nucleotides are TGTGCCAGCAGCGCTGACCCAAACCTCTATGGCTACACCTTC.

CDR3 nucleotide sequence: TGTGCCAGCAGTGCTGCAGGGGTGGGACCCTACAATGAGCAGTTCTTC. Translated, it gives CASSAAGVGPYNEQFF. This chain uses TRBV28 with TRBJ2-1, with D perhaps matching TRBD1 (6 bases). Germline V gene data show CDR1 as MDHEN and CDR2 as SYDVKM. This CDR3 has 16 amino acids. V lost 5 bases to trimming and J lost 2 bases, with 16 bases between them.

This clone was counted a few times. The chain is built from TRBV20-1 and TRBJ2-7; D uncertain. Trimming shortened V by 3 bases and J by 3 bases, and 6 bases separated the two germline ends. CDR1 DFQATT and CDR2 SNEGSKA come from the germline V gene (reference sequence). The CDR3 has 11 amino acids. Written as DNA, the CDR3 is TGCAGTGCTAGTAACGGCTACGAGCAGTACTTC. Amino acid sequence: CSASNGYEQYF.

The J gene is TRBJ1-2, the V gene TRBV7-8; 8 bases agree with TRBD1. The CDR3 sequence is 13 residues long. With 7 bases clipped from V and 8 bases from J, the junction kept 9 bases outside the gene matches. CDR1 and CDR2 (germline): SGHVS, FQNEAQ. This CDR3 reads CASTPTGASGYTF. DNA of the CDR3: TGTGCCAGCACCCCGACAGGGGCGAGCGGCTACACCTTC.

The chain joins TRBV7-2 to TRBJ2-2; no clear D. Germline V lookup: CDR1 SGHTA, CDR2 FQGNSA. The CDR3 is 14 amino acids. Deletions cut 2 bases from V and 1 base from J, with 5 bases between. The CDR3 coding sequence is TGTGCCAGCAGCTTATGGGGGAACACCGGGGAGCTGTTTTTT. Protein sequence: CASSLWGNTGELFF.

V gene TRBV5-1 combines with J gene TRBJ1-2; TRBD1 is a possible D gene (5 bases). V lost 4 bases to trimming and J lost 3 bases, with 16 bases between them. Germline V gene data show CDR1 as SGHRS and CDR2 as YFSETQ. This CDR3 is built from 15 residues. CDR3 sequence reads: CASSPGTAEDYGYTF. CDR3 sequence (DNA): TGCGCCAGCAGCCCCGGGACCGCAGAGGACTATGGCTACACCTTC.

The rearrangement uses TRBV6-5 and TRBJ1-2; no firm D call. V lost 6 bases to trimming and J lost 3 bases, with 11 bases between them. The CDR3 length is 13 residues. The germline V gene has CDR1 MNHEY and CDR2 SVGAGI. The CDR3 spells CASRGDLDYGYTF. DNA for the CDR3: TGTGCCAGCAGGGGAGATCTGGACTATGGCTACACCTTC.

The chain has TRBV6-2 or TRBV6-3 and TRBJ2-7; D is uncertain. Trimming stripped 6 bases from V and 7 bases from J, with 16 bases between. The CDR3 contains 13 residues. The germline V gene has CDR1 MNHEY and CDR2 SVGEGT. This CDR3 is CASSLPGPEEQYF. CDR3 in DNA: TGTGCCAGCAGCCTCCCCGGACCCGAAGAGCAGTACTTC.

The chain carries TRBV7-3 and TRBJ2-7; D ambiguous. This CDR3 region has 11 residues. Per germline, CDR1 SGHTA and CDR2 FQGTGA. Trimming pared 2 bases from V and 3 bases from J, leaving 2 bases between. This chain's CDR3 is CASSLHYEQYF. DNA for the CDR3: TGTGCCAGCAGCTTACACTACGAGCAGTACTTC.

This chain links TRBV7-8 with TRBJ1-2, with 8 bases aligning to TRBD1. The germline CDR1 and CDR2 sequences are SGHVS and FQNEAQ. The CDR3 is made up of 14 amino acids. Trimming at V came to 5 bases and at J to 1 base, leaving 3 bases not matched to a gene. The CDR3: CASSQTGGNYGYTF. The CDR3, as DNA: TGTGCCAGCAGCCAAACAGGGGGTAACTATGGCTACACCTTC.

This chain uses TRBV15 with TRBJ1-2; 7 positions agree with TRBD1. This CDR3 is 15 amino acids long. With V trimmed by 0 bases and J by 4 bases, 5 bases remained unmatched. The V gene's germline CDR1 is LNHNV and CDR2 YYDKDF (reference sequence). The CDR3 region is CATSRETGTAYGYTF. The DNA of the CDR3 is TGTGCCACCAGCAGAGAAACCGGGACAGCCTATGGCTACACCTTC.

The rearrangement links TRBV28 to TRBJ1-2; D gene unclear. CDR1 and CDR2 from the germline V gene are MDHEN and SYDVKM. The CDR3 length is 12 residues. Trimming took off 9 bases at V and 2 bases at J, with 10 bases between the two ends. The CDR3 nucleotides are TGTGCCAGTCAGAAAGTAAACTATGGCTACACCTTC. It yields the protein CASQKVNYGYTF.

This chain joins TRBV24-1 and TRBJ2-4, with 9 bases identical to TRBD1. The CDR3 sequence is 17 residues long. Germline CDR1 reads KGHDR; CDR2 reads SFDVKD. The trim removed 4 bases at V and 8 bases at J, leaving 14 bases unmatched. For the CDR3, the DNA is TGTGCCACCAGTGAAGCTGGGACAGGGCCGAAAGAGGACATTCAGTACTTC. Translation: CATSEAGTGPKEDIQYF.

CDR3 residues: CATFSPTSPWTGELFF. CDR3 sequence (DNA): TGTGCCACATTCTCCCCGACTAGCCCGTGGACCGGGGAGCTGTTTTTT. The chain couples TRBV19 to TRBJ2-2; 7 bases fit TRBD2. This CDR3 region has 16 residues. Germline CDR1 reads LNHDA; CDR2 reads SQIVND (reference sequence). The V gene end was trimmed by 10 bases and the J gene end by 5 bases; junction bases not matched to a gene: 16.

The chain links TRBV5-1 to TRBJ1-4; D remains unclear. The germline V and J ends were trimmed by 3 bases and 0 bases, with 12 bases remaining between them. The CDR3 length is 16 residues. Germline CDR1 is SGHRS and CDR2 is YFSETQ. This CDR3 reads CASSSWTASTNEKLFF. In DNA form, the CDR3 reads TGCGCCAGCAGCTCCTGGACGGCTTCAACTAATGAAAAACTGTTTTTT.

A single count supports this clone. The rearrangement uses TRBV12-3 or TRBV12-4 and TRBJ2-7; D possibly corresponds to TRBD2 (6 bases). Trimming pared 3 bases from V and 7 bases from J, leaving 13 bases between. The CDR3 is made up of 13 amino acids. CDR3 DNA sequence: TGTGCCAGCAGTTTTAGGGGACTTGGGGAGCAGTACTTC. Translation: CASSFRGLGEQYF.

The chain employs TRBV15 and TRBJ2-2; no clear D gene. V lost 1 base and J 4 bases, leaving 10 bases between the germline ends. Germline CDR1 reads LNHNV; CDR2 reads YYDKDF (reference sequence). The length of the CDR3 is 15 residues. The CDR3 region has the DNA TGTGCCACCAGCAGAGGGGGAAGGGCCACCGGGGAGCTGTTTTTT. Its translation: CATSRGGRATGELFF.

In its sample, this clone was seen once. The CDR3 loop is CASSLIYLPLHF. CDR3 sequence (DNA): TGTGCCAGCAGTCTCATATACTTACCCCTCCACTTT. The chain carries TRBV2 and TRBJ1-6; D is ambiguous. The CDR3 is 12 amino acids. The ends were cut back, 5 bases at V and 12 bases at J, with 11 bases in the middle. Germline CDR1 is SNHLY and CDR2 is FYNNEI.

The chain carries TRBV5-1 and TRBJ2-3; 16 bases are shared with TRBD2. The CDR3 spans 18 residues. Germline trimming cut 4 bases from V and 1 base from J; bases unmatched to any gene: 6. Germline lookup yields CDR1 SGHRS and CDR2 YFSETQ. CDR3: CASSPGLAGGRGTDTQYF. For the CDR3, the DNA is TGCGCCAGCAGCCCGGGACTAGCGGGGGGGCGGGGCACAGATACGCAGTATTTT.

The chain combines TRBV27 with TRBJ2-3; 7 bases are a match to TRBD2. J lost 1 base, V lost 5 bases, and 6 bases had no gene match. This CDR3 region has 15 residues. The germline CDR1 and CDR2 sequences are MNHEY and SMNVEV (reference sequence). For the CDR3, the DNA is TGTGCCAGCAGTCCCCGGGGAGGGCGCACAGATACGCAGTATTTT. It translates to CASSPRGGRTDTQYF.

The chain carries TRBV12-3 or TRBV12-4 and TRBJ2-5; D might be TRBD1 (6 bases). The CDR3 consists of 13 residues. V shed 3 bases and J shed 4 bases, with 9 bases lying between them. The CDR3 loop is CASSLQGPETQYF. The CDR3 DNA reads TGTGCCAGCAGTTTGCAGGGGCCAGAGACCCAGTACTTC.